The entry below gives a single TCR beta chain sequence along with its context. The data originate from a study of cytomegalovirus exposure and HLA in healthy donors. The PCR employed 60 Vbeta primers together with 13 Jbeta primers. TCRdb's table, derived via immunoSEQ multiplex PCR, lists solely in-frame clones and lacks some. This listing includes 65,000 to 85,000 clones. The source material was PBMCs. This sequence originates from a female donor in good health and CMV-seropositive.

The DNA of the CDR3 is TGTGCCAGCAGTGAAGGGCTAGCGGGAGCCAATGAGCAGTTCTTC. This codes for CASSEGLAGANEQFF. This chain joins TRBV6-4 and TRBJ2-1; the match to TRBD2 covers 10 bases. CDR1 MRHNA and CDR2 SNTAGT come from the germline V gene. CDR3 length: 15 amino acids. V was pared by 3 bases and J by 6 bases, with 5 bases of the junction left unmatched.